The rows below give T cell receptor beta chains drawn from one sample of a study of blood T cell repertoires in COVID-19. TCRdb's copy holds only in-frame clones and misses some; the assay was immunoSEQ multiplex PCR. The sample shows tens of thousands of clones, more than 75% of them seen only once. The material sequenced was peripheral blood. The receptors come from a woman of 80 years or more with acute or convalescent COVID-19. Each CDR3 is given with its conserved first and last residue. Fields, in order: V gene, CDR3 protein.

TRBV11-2	CASSPSTGPPPWVQYF
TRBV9	CASRSGANYGYTF
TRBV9	CASSAAGTSSYEQYF
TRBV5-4	CASSLRTGYGYTF
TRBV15	CATSRGDRTQPQHF
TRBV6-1	CASSEVEGNTEAFF
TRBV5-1	CASSLVGLAGATPQETQYF
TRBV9	CASSVGTLAGGTDTQYF
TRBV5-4	CASSWGTQAGEKLFF
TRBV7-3	CASSLIPSRKTQYF
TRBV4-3	CASSQDGGTGPYEQYF
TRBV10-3	CAISELEEGTDTQYF
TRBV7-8	CASSLSGTGRPTGAFF
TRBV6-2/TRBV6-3	CASSYSVRRDGTDTQYF
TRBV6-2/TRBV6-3	CASSYSMYSVPKNIQYF
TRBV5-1	CASGSGVGNHEQFF
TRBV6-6	CASSGTSGTSYEQYF
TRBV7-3	CASSQGLAGAYTQYF
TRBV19	CASCGTGGSETQYF
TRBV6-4	CASSPAGQGPGGANVLTF
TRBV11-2	CASSLPGTGGETQYF
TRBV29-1	CSAAGTAYGYTF
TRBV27	CASSPRQAYYEQYF
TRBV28	CASSLGIREGTEAFF
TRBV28	CASSFPLRNEQFF
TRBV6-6	CASSRQGNTEAFF
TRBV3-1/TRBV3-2	CASSQGTGTETQYF